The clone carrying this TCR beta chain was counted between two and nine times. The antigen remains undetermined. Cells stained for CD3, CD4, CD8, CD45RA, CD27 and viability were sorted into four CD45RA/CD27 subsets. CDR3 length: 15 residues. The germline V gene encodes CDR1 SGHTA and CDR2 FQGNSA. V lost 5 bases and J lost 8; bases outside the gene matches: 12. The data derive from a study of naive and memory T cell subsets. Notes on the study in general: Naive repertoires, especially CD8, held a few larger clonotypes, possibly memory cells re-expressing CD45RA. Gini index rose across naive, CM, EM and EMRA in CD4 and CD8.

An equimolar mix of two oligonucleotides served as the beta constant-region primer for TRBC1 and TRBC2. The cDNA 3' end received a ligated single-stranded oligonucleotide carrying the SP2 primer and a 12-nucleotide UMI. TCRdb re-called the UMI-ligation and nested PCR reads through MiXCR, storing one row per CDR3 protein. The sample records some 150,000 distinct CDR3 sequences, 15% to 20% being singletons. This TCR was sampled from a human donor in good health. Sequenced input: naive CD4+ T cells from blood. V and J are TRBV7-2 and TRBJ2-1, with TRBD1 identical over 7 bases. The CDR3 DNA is TGTGCCAGCAGCCGCGCAGGGGGTGCAACGCATGAGCAGTTCTTC. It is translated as CASSRAGGATHEQFF.